The rows below give T cell receptor beta chains drawn from one sample of a study of T cell responses to AZD1222 COVID-19 vaccine. Libraries were prepared by immunoSEQ multiplex PCR; TCRdb keeps only in-frame clonotypes and omits some of them. The sample contains about 55,000 clones, 65% to 85% of which appear only once. Source: peripheral blood, taken on day 0 of AZD1222 vaccination. These receptors were taken from an adult in good health. CDR3s include the opening cysteine and the closing phenylalanine or tryptophan. The D gene is left open where the match is weak. Clone size, where shown, is once, few, many, or a class for clones that have expanded.

D gene	clone size	V gene	J gene	CDR3 protein	CDR3 DNA
-	-	TRBV24-1	TRBJ1-1	CATSGSDTTNTEAFF	TGTGCCACCAGTGGTTCAGACACCACGAACACTGAAGCTTTCTTT
-	-	TRBV27	TRBJ1-4	CASRRAANEKLFF	TGTGCCAGCAGGAGGGCAGCTAATGAAAAACTGTTTTTT
TRBD1	-	TRBV7-8	TRBJ2-7	CASSPDRGHGYF	TGTGCCAGCAGCCCAGACAGGGGGCACGGGTACTTC
TRBD2	-	TRBV10-1	TRBJ2-7	CASSEGLAGFYEQYF	TGCGCCAGCAGTGAAGGACTAGCGGGATTCTACGAGCAGTACTTC
TRBD1	-	TRBV18	TRBJ2-2	CASSPGQVETGELFF	TGTGCCAGCTCACCAGGACAGGTCGAGACCGGGGAGCTGTTTTTT
-	-	TRBV12-3/TRBV12-4	TRBJ1-2	CASSSTGPYGYTF	TGTGCCAGCAGTTCCACTGGTCCGTATGGCTACACCTTC
-	-	TRBV19	TRBJ2-2	CASRYSGNTGELFF	TGTGCCAGTAGGTACAGTGGGAACACCGGGGAGCTGTTTTTT
-	few	TRBV4-1	TRBJ1-2	CASSQEGEQKYGYTF	TGCGCCAGCAGCCAAGAGGGGGAACAGAAATATGGCTACACCTTC
TRBD2	-	TRBV11-3	TRBJ2-5	CASSREAQETQYF	TGTGCCAGCTCTCGGGAGGCCCAAGAGACCCAGTACTTC
TRBD1	-	TRBV28	TRBJ1-2	CASSLTGTGNYGYTF	TGTGCCAGCAGTCTCACCGGGACAGGGAACTATGGCTACACCTTC
TRBD1	once	TRBV2	TRBJ2-7	CASTGQGDEQYF	TGTGCCAGCACGGGACAGGGGGACGAGCAGTACTTC
-	few	TRBV3-1/TRBV3-2	TRBJ1-2	CASSQDVTDPYGYTF	TGTGCCAGCAGCCAAGATGTGACGGATCCCTATGGCTACACCTTC
-	once	TRBV7-2	TRBJ1-3	CASSPRASISGNTIYF	TGTGCCAGCAGCCCCCGGGCCAGTATCTCTGGAAACACCATATATTTT
-	once	TRBV11-2	TRBJ1-2	CASSLSRGPYGYTF	TGTGCCAGCAGCTTGAGCAGAGGGCCCTATGGCTACACCTTC
TRBD1	-	TRBV2	TRBJ1-4	CASNRDRDEKLFF	TGTGCCAGCAACCGGGACAGGGACGAAAAACTGTTTTTT
-	-	TRBV5-6	TRBJ1-5	CASSLSHRGLNSNQPQHF	TGTGCCAGCAGCTTGTCGCACCGGGGACTAAATAGCAATCAGCCCCAGCATTTT
-	-	TRBV7-2	TRBJ2-4	CASSLDGGNIQYF	TGTGCCAGCAGCTTAGATGGCGGAAACATTCAGTACTTC
-	-	TRBV4-3	TRBJ1-5	CASSQDRGGRVNQPQHF	TGCGCCAGCAGCCAAGATCGGGGGGGGCGAGTCAATCAGCCCCAGCATTTT
-	-	TRBV7-7	TRBJ2-1	CASSLSLGAGAYNEQFF	TGTGCCAGCAGCTTGTCGTTAGGAGCCGGGGCCTACAATGAGCAGTTCTTC
-	-	TRBV3-1/TRBV3-2	TRBJ2-7	CASSQGEAGYEQYF	TGTGCCAGCAGCCAAGGAGAAGCTGGGTATGAGCAGTACTTC
-	-	TRBV29-1	TRBJ1-1	CSVSGLRTEAFF	TGCAGCGTTTCAGGGTTGCGCACTGAAGCTTTCTTT
-	-	TRBV19	TRBJ1-1	CASSIRGPNTEAFF	TGTGCCAGTAGTATCAGGGGTCCGAACACTGAAGCTTTCTTT
-	-	TRBV28	TRBJ2-2	CASTSLDIGELFF	TGTGCCAGCACTTCACTAGATATTGGGGAGCTGTTTTTT
TRBD1	-	TRBV3-1/TRBV3-2	TRBJ2-3	CASTPPGTGDTDTQYF	TGTGCCAGCACACCTCCCGGGACAGGAGACACAGATACGCAGTATTTT
-	-	TRBV6-4	TRBJ1-5	CASSDVSFWNQPQHF	TGTGCCAGCAGTGACGTCAGTTTTTGGAATCAGCCCCAGCATTTT
-	-	TRBV7-8	TRBJ1-2	CASSLFGAVRYGYTF	TGTGCCAGCAGCCTATTCGGGGCCGTGAGGTATGGCTACACCTTC
TRBD1	-	TRBV7-2	TRBJ2-7	CASSPTGAEYEQYF	TGTGCCAGCAGCCCGACAGGGGCAGAATACGAGCAGTACTTC
-	-	TRBV5-6	TRBJ2-5	CASSLLDEETQYF	TGTGCCAGCAGCTTGCTAGACGAAGAGACCCAGTACTTC
TRBD2	-	TRBV5-1	TRBJ2-1	CASSLKRTSGRDEQFF	TGCGCCAGCAGCTTGAAGCGGACTAGCGGGAGGGATGAGCAGTTCTTC